This is a list of T cell receptor beta chains from one sample in a study of T and B cells in COVID-19 patients. TCRdb re-analysed the multiplex PCR reads in MiXCR, keeping a single row per CDR3 protein. Of more than 3,000 distinct CDR3 sequences listed, about 21% are singletons. The sequencing input was blood. These receptors originate from a human donor with active COVID-19. Each CDR3 is given with its conserved first and last residue. D genes are given only for firm matches. The size field is filled for only some rows; it gives once, few, many or a size class.

j_call: TRBJ2-1
clone_size: medium-sized
v_call: TRBV12-3/TRBV12-4
d_call: .
cdr3_aa: CASSYGRNYNEQFF
cdr3_nt: TGTGCCAGCAGCTACGGACGGAACTACAATGAGCAGTTCTTC

j_call: TRBJ2-3
clone_size: medium-sized
v_call: TRBV12-3/TRBV12-4
d_call: TRBD1
cdr3_aa: CASSLTGTGYPDTQYF
cdr3_nt: TGTGCCAGCAGTTTGACCGGGACAGGGTATCCCGATACGCAGTATTTT

j_call: TRBJ2-1
clone_size: medium-sized
v_call: TRBV11-3
d_call: .
cdr3_aa: CASSLISGNEQFF
cdr3_nt: TGTGCCAGCAGCTTAATATCAGGTAATGAGCAGTTCTTC

j_call: TRBJ1-5
clone_size: .
v_call: TRBV6-5
d_call: .
cdr3_aa: CASSHGAGNQPQHF
cdr3_nt: TGTGCCAGCAGCCACGGGGCAGGCAATCAGCCCCAGCATTTT

j_call: TRBJ2-7
clone_size: medium-sized
v_call: TRBV6-6
d_call: .
cdr3_aa: CASSSPGAPEQYF
cdr3_nt: TGTGCCAGCAGTTCCCCAGGGGCCCCCGAGCAGTACTTC

j_call: TRBJ2-7
clone_size: medium-sized
v_call: TRBV7-9
d_call: .
cdr3_aa: CASSFNEGLEQYF
cdr3_nt: TGTGCCAGCAGCTTCAACGAGGGGTTAGAGCAGTACTTC

j_call: TRBJ1-1
clone_size: medium-sized
v_call: TRBV5-6
d_call: TRBD1
cdr3_aa: CASRRAGGGEAFF
cdr3_nt: TGTGCCAGCAGGCGGGCAGGGGGAGGTGAAGCTTTCTTT

j_call: TRBJ1-5
clone_size: medium-sized
v_call: TRBV6-5
d_call: .
cdr3_aa: CASSGGGKQPQHF
cdr3_nt: TGTGCCAGCAGTGGCGGGGGAAAACAGCCCCAGCATTTT

j_call: TRBJ2-7
clone_size: medium-sized
v_call: TRBV10-3
d_call: TRBD1
cdr3_aa: CAIRGRDSFSYEQYF
cdr3_nt: TGTGCCATCAGGGGCCGGGACAGTTTCTCCTACGAGCAGTACTTC

j_call: TRBJ2-7
clone_size: large
v_call: TRBV11-3
d_call: TRBD1
cdr3_aa: CASSFNQGAYEQYF
cdr3_nt: TGTGCCAGCAGCTTCAATCAGGGGGCCTACGAGCAGTACTTC